This T cell receptor beta chain comes out of a study of early T cells in non-severe SARS-CoV-2 infection. Points from the study as a whole: VDJdb matching skewed toward anti-spike CD8 responses, missing private and CD4 specificities.

The library protocol tagged individual cDNA molecules with unique molecular identifiers. TCRdb re-analysed the 5' RACE reads in MiXCR, keeping a single row per CDR3 protein. The repertoire includes 66,000 or so distinct CDR3 sequences, about 13% of them detected once, and 8% to 10% sits in the top ten. CDR1 is MNHEY and CDR2 is SMNVEV in the germline V gene (reference sequence). The length of the CDR3 is 19 residues. V lost 3 bases to trimming and J lost 5 bases; unmatched junction nucleotides: 12. Notes on this clonotype: The antigen is undetermined.

This rearrangement joins TRBV27 to TRBJ2-2; 13 bases match TRBD2. Sequenced sample: whole blood. The TCR originated in an adult who was a healthcare worker with PCR-confirmed SARS-CoV-2 infection or an uninfected control (not recorded which). The CDR3 here is CASSFHLRTSGSWTGELFF. The CDR3 nucleotides are TGTGCCAGCAGTTTTCACTTACGGACTAGCGGGAGTTGGACCGGGGAGCTGTTTTTT.